These 23 T cell receptor beta chains were sequenced from one sample in a study of blood T cell repertoires in COVID-19. Clones were sequenced by immunoSEQ multiplex PCR, and TCRdb holds only the in-frame ones, with some missing. The table has approximately 50,000 clones, approximately 79% seen once. The material sequenced was peripheral blood. These receptors all come from a man aged 70 or older with acute or convalescent COVID-19.

This chain connects TRBV6-5 to TRBJ1-1; 9 bases are a match to TRBD1. Germline V gene sequence: CDR1 MNHEY, CDR2 SVGAGI. The length of the CDR3 is 15 residues. The V segment lost 2 bases and the J segment 3 bases; nucleotides outside the gene matches: 4. CDR3: CASSYATGGDTEAFF. The CDR3 DNA reads TGTGCCAGCAGTTACGCGACAGGGGGAGACACTGAAGCTTTCTTT.

The genes are TRBV18 and TRBJ2-1; D perhaps matches TRBD1 (6 bases). The germline gives CDR1 KGHSH, CDR2 LQKENI. The CDR3 spans 17 residues. V lost 3 bases, J lost 0 bases, and 15 bases lay in between. The CDR3 loop is CASSPGQSVFSYNEQFF. The CDR3 DNA reads TGTGCCAGCTCACCCGGACAGTCAGTCTTCTCCTACAATGAGCAGTTCTTC.

The J gene is TRBJ1-1, the V gene TRBV12-3 or TRBV12-4, with D hard to call. Between the trimmed V and J ends, which lost 7 bases and 3 bases, there was a span of 12 bases. The CDR3 is 13 residues long. The CDR3 reads CASTTTRDTEAFF. The CDR3 coding sequence is TGTGCCAGCACCACGACTCGGGACACTGAAGCTTTCTTT.

The chain carries TRBV11-2 and TRBJ2-2; 10 bases agree with TRBD2. V lost 0 bases and J lost 7; bases outside the gene matches: 5. The CDR3 has 16 amino acids. Looked up from germline, CDR1 is SGHAT and CDR2 is FQNNGV. The DNA for the CDR3 is TGTGCCAGCAGCTTAGAAGCTAGCGGGAGCATCGGGGAGCTGTTTTTT. Protein sequence: CASSLEASGSIGELFF.

The chain combines TRBV28 with TRBJ1-5, with a weak D call TRBD1 (5 bases). Trimming shortened V by 8 bases and J by 9 bases, and 23 bases separated the two germline ends. The germline CDR1 and CDR2 sequences are MDHEN and SYDVKM. This CDR3 contains 15 residues. In nucleotides, the CDR3 is TGTGCCAGCGCCCACCCGCTGGGACTCCTAGGGCCCCAGCATTTT. This gives the protein CASAHPLGLLGPQHF.

This sequence joins TRBV5-1 and TRBJ1-5; TRBD1 agrees at 12 bases. Germline-derived CDR1 and CDR2 are SGHRS and YFSETQ. The J segment lost 6 bases and the V segment lost 2 bases, leaving 9 bases of the junction unmatched. CDR3 length: 17 amino acids. The CDR3 region has the DNA TGCGCCAGCAGCTTATCGGGACAGGGGGCGAAGGGTCAGCCCCAGCATTTT. It translates to CASSLSGQGAKGQPQHF.

The V gene is TRBV15, the J gene TRBJ1-1, with D unclear. This CDR3 has 13 amino acids. In germline, CDR1 is LNHNV, CDR2 YYDKDF (reference sequence). Trimming took 4 bases from V and 0 from J, leaving 6 bases between them. CDR3 amino acids: CATSTRMNTEAFF. The CDR3 DNA is TGTGCCACCAGCACGCGAATGAACACTGAAGCTTTCTTT.

V and J are TRBV7-9 and TRBJ2-2; D is perhaps TRBD1 (5 bases). Between the trimmed V and J ends, which lost 3 bases and 2 bases, there was a span of 10 bases. This CDR3 is built from 15 residues. CDR1 and CDR2 from the germline V gene are SEHNR and FQNEAQ (reference sequence). Here the CDR3 DNA reads TGTGCCAGCAGCTTTCGTCAGGGAAACACCGGGGAGCTGTTTTTT. Translating gives CASSFRQGNTGELFF.

V usage is TRBV5-1 and J usage is TRBJ2-1; 9 bases fit TRBD1. Trimming cost V 4 bases and J 5 bases; bases outside gene matches: 7. The CDR3 covers 15 residues. Germline loops: CDR1 SGHRS, CDR2 YFSETQ. CDR3 DNA sequence: TGCGCCAGCAGCCAGGGGGACAGGGACCACAATGAGCAGTTCTTC. Translation gives CASSQGDRDHNEQFF.

J is TRBJ1-5 and V is TRBV5-8; D perhaps matches TRBD1 (5 bases). Germline assignment: CDR1 SGHTS and CDR2 YDEGEE. Deletions cut 0 bases from V and 8 bases from J, with 15 bases between. The CDR3 contains 15 residues. CDR3 sequence (DNA): TGTGCCAGCAGCTTGGGTGGGGGGGGAAGTGAGCCCCAGCATTTT. This sequence encodes CASSLGGGGSEPQHF.

This clone was counted a single time. The chain joins TRBV11-3 to TRBJ2-5; D possibly corresponds to TRBD1 (5 bases). Trimming cost V 6 bases and J 0 bases, with 11 bases left between them. CDR1 and CDR2 (germline): SGHNT, YENEEA. The CDR3 loop spans 14 amino acids. The CDR3 DNA sequence: TGTGCCAGCAGTCTCCGGACAAACCAAGAGACCCAGTACTTC. Amino acids: CASSLRTNQETQYF.

This clone was counted between two and nine times. The rearrangement joins TRBV5-6 to TRBJ2-7; 9 nucleotides match TRBD1. Losses at the gene ends were 3 bases for V and 7 bases for J; bases not matched to a gene: 5. This CDR3 is built from 13 residues. Germline assignment: CDR1 SGHDT and CDR2 YYEEEE. The CDR3 protein is CASSSETGGEQYF. The CDR3 DNA is TGTGCCAGCAGCTCAGAGACAGGGGGGGAGCAGTACTTC.

The chain links TRBV3-1 (or the pseudogene TRBV3-2) to TRBJ2-1; the match to TRBD1 covers 10 bases. The germline V gene encodes CDR1 LGHDT and CDR2 YNNKEL (reference sequence). The CDR3 loop spans 15 amino acids. J was trimmed by 8 bases and V by 1 base; bases with no gene match: 5. CDR3 loop: CASSQGGTGAHEQFF. The CDR3 coding sequence is TGTGCCAGCAGCCAAGGGGGGACAGGGGCTCATGAGCAGTTCTTC.

The gene calls are TRBV5-4 and TRBJ2-3, with 12 bases fitting TRBD2. The germline CDR1 and CDR2 sequences are SGHNT and YYREEE (reference sequence). The CDR3 has 17 amino acids. Trimming cost V 3 bases and J 2 bases; bases outside gene matches: 7. Written as DNA, the CDR3 is TGTGCCAGCAGCTCAAGACTAGCGGGGGCATCCACAGATACGCAGTATTTT. Protein: CASSSRLAGASTDTQYF.

CDR3 nucleotide sequence: TGTGCCAGCAGCTTGGGGGGCGCAGACTTCTACGAGCAGTACTTC. Protein product: CASSLGGADFYEQYF. The rearrangement uses TRBV5-5 and TRBJ2-7; the D gene is possibly TRBD1 (5 bases). CDR1 SGHKS and CDR2 YYEKEE come from the germline V gene (reference sequence). V was pared by 0 bases and J by 3 bases, with 13 bases between. The CDR3 is made up of 15 amino acids.

The V gene is TRBV7-2, the J gene TRBJ2-3; possibly TRBD2 for D (5 bases). This CDR3 has 17 amino acids. Trimming pared 5 bases from V and 1 base from J, leaving 19 bases between. Germline values: CDR1 SGHTA, CDR2 FQGNSA. In nucleotides, the CDR3 is TGTGCCAGCAGCGTTAACGTGGCGGGCGCTGGCACAGATACGCAGTATTTT. This gives the protein CASSVNVAGAGTDTQYF.

The chain uses TRBV12-3 or TRBV12-4 and TRBJ2-7; the match to TRBD2 covers 7 bases. V was pared by 8 bases and J by 7 bases, with 11 bases of the junction left unmatched. The CDR3 runs to 13 residues. This CDR3 reads CASGREVWGEQYF. The CDR3 coding sequence is TGTGCCAGCGGGAGGGAGGTTTGGGGTGAGCAGTACTTC.

The chain couples TRBV19 to TRBJ2-2; 7 positions agree with TRBD1. The CDR3 has 15 residues. Trimming cost V 6 bases and J 2 bases; bases outside gene matches: 6. Germline CDR1 is LNHDA and CDR2 is SQIVND (reference sequence). The CDR3 loop is CASRAGTDNTGELFF. DNA for the CDR3: TGTGCCAGTAGGGCCGGGACAGATAACACCGGGGAGCTGTTTTTT.

This chain links TRBV5-1 with TRBJ1-4; D call uncertain. Trimming shortened V by 5 bases and J by 4 bases, and 12 bases separated the two germline ends. In germline, CDR1 is SGHRS, CDR2 YFSETQ. The CDR3 length is 14 residues. CDR3 sequence: CASSFGRDNEKLFF. The CDR3 nucleotides are TGCGCCAGCAGTTTCGGGAGGGATAATGAAAAACTGTTTTTT.

The chain links TRBV28 to TRBJ1-4; D might be TRBD1 (6 bases). Trimming stripped 6 bases from V and 7 bases from J, with 18 bases between. The length of the CDR3 is 15 residues. Germline V gene lookup returns CDR1 MDHEN and CDR2 SYDVKM. CDR3 loop: CASRGARTHTEKLFF. The CDR3 nucleotides are TGTGCCAGCAGGGGGGCCAGGACCCATACTGAAAAACTGTTTTTT.

The genes are TRBV6-5 and TRBJ2-7, with 9 bases that match TRBD2. Losses at the gene ends were 0 bases for V and 4 bases for J; bases not matched to a gene: 1. The germline V gene encodes CDR1 MNHEY and CDR2 SVGAGI. The CDR3 contains 14 residues. The CDR3 region is CASSYSLAGYEQYF. DNA for the CDR3: TGTGCCAGCAGTTACTCTCTAGCGGGATACGAGCAGTACTTC.

The rearrangement joins TRBV10-2 to TRBJ2-5, with D unclear. The CDR3 consists of 11 residues. The ends were cut back, 7 bases at V and 4 bases at J, with 7 bases in the middle. Germline V CDR1 and CDR2: WSHSY, SAAADI. The CDR3 coding sequence is TGCGCCAGCATTCGCGGAGAGACCCAGTACTTC. Translation gives CASIRGETQYF.

The J gene is TRBJ2-3, the V gene TRBV7-3; 7 nucleotides align to TRBD1. CDR3 length: 18 residues. V lost 5 bases to trimming and J lost 2 bases; unmatched junction nucleotides: 16. Per the germline V gene, CDR1 is SGHTA and CDR2 is FQGTGA. CDR3: CASSPPPMRQGFTDTQYF. The CDR3 nucleotides are TGTGCCAGCAGCCCCCCCCCTATGAGACAGGGCTTCACAGATACGCAGTATTTT.